This T cell receptor (beta chain) derives from a study of T cells after yellow fever vaccination. The CDR3 loop spans 16 amino acids. Germline values: CDR1 ENHRY, CDR2 SYGVKD. V was clipped by 2 bases and J by 8 bases; unmatched bases: 4. TCRdb ran MiXCR on the 5' RACE reads and lists one entry per CDR3 protein. The table includes some 600,000 distinct CDR3 sequences, about a sixth detected once. This receptor was identified in a man aged 18 to 29 who received the YFV17D yellow fever vaccine. V gene TRBV10-3 combines with J gene TRBJ2-1; 15 positions match TRBD2. This material consisted of PBMCs, taken 5 days after the first yellow fever vaccination. The CDR3 DNA sequence: TGTGCCATCAGTGAGCGGACTAGCGGGGGGGCACATGAGCAGTTCTTC. Translated, it gives CAISERTSGGAHEQFF.